This TCR beta chain was documented in a study of T cell repertoires in cytomegalovirus infection. Study-wide background: Public TCR beta signatures were indicative of both CMV infection and a matching HLA type.

This clonotype was counted between two and nine times. Its antigen remains unknown. One entry per CDR3 protein, called by TCRdb with MiXCR from the reads. The repertoire holds approximately 180,000 distinct CDR3 sequences, with roughly 17% as singletons. J was trimmed by 3 bases and V by 3 bases; bases with no gene match: 18. This CDR3 contains 20 residues. In germline, CDR1 is DFQATT, CDR2 SNEGSKA (reference sequence). Study results and caveats: Using cumulative public TCR beta family frequency, the authors identified those who carried CMV together with the relevant HLA. The ex vivo response showed dominance by HLA-C-restricted CMV-specific TCR beta clonotypes.

The clonotype comes from a human donor in good health (CMV status not recorded). Some clones in this sample may be carry-over from other donors' samples. The J gene is TRBJ2-2, the V gene TRBV20-1; TRBD2 matches at 11 bases. Material for sequencing was CD8+ T cells from PBMCs. This CDR3 reads CSARALDSSLAGGYTGELFF. The CDR3, as DNA: TGCAGTGCTAGGGCGTTGGACAGCTCTCTAGCGGGGGGATACACCGGGGAGCTGTTTTTT.